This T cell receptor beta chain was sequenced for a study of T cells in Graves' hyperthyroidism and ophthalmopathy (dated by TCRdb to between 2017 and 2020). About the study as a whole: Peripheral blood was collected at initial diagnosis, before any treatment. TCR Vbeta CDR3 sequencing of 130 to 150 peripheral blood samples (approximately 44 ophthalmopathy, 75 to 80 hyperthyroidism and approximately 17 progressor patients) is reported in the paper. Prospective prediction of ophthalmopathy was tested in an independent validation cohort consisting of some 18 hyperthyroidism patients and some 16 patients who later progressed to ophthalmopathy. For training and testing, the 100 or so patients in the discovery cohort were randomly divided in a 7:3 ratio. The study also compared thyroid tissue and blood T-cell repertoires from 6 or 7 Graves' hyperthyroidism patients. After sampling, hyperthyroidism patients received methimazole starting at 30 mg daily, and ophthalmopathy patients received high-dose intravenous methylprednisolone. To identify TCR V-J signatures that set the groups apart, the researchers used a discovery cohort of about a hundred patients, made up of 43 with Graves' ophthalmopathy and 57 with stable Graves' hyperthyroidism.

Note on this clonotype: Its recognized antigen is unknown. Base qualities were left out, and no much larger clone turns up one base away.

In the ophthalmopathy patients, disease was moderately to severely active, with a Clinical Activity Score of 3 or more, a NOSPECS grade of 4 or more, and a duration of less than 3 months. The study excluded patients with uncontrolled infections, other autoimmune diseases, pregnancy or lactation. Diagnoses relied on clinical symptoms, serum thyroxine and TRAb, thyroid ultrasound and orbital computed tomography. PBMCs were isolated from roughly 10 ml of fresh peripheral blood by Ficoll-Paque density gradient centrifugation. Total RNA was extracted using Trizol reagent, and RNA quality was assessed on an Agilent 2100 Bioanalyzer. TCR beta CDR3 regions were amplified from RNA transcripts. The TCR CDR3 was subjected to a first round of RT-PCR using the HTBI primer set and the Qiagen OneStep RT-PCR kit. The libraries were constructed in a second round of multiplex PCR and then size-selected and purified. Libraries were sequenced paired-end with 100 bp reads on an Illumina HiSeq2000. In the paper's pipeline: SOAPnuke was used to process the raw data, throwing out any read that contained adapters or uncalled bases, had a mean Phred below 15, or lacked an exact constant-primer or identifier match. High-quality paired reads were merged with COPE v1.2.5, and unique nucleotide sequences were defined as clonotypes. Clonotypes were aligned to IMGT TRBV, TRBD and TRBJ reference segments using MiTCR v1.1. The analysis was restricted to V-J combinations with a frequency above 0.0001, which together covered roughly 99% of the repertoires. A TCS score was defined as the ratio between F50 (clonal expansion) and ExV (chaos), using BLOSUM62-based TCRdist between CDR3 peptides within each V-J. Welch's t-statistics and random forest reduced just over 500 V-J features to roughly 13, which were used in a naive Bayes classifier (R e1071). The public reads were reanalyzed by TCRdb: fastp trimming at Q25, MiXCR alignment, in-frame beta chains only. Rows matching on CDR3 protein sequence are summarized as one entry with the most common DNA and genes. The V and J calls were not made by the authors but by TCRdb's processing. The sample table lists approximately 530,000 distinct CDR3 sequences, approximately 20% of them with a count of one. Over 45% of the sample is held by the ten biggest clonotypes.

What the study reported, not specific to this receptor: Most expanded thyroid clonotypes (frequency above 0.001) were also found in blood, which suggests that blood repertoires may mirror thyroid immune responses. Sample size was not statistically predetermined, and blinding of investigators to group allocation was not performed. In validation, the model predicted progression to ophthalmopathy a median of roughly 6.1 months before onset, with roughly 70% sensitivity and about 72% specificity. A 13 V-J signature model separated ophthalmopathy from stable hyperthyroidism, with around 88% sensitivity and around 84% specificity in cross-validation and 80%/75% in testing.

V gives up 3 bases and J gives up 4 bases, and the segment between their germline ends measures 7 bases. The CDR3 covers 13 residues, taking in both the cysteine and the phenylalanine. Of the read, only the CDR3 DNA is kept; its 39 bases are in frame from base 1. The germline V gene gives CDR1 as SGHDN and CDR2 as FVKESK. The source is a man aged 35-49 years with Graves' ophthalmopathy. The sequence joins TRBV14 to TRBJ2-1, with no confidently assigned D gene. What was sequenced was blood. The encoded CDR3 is CASSQGNYNEQFF. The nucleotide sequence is TGTGCCAGCAGCCAGGGTAATTACAATGAGCAGTTCTTC.